Below, 27 T cell receptor beta chains from the same sample are listed, as sequenced in a study of T-cell reconstitution after alpha-beta-depleted transplantation in children. Preparation of the TCRbeta library involved a method that used unique molecular identifiers. TCRdb called the PCR reads again in MiXCR, with one record for every CDR3 protein. The sample carries a few hundred thousand distinct CDR3 sequences, about 45% recorded once. The sequencing used PBMCs, collected before TCRalphabeta/CD19-depleted stem cell transplant. The receptors derive from a girl aged 2 to 9 with aplastic anemia, due to receive a stem cell transplant.

The table lists this clonotype with many counts. The V and J genes are TRBV27 and TRBJ2-1; TRBD2 aligns across 9 bases. Losses at the gene ends were 1 base for V and 4 bases for J; bases not matched to a gene: 5. The germline CDR1 and CDR2 sequences are MNHEY and SMNVEV (reference sequence). This CDR3 has 16 amino acids. CDR3 protein: CASSLFAGGPYNEQFF. In nucleotides, the CDR3 is TGTGCCAGCAGTTTATTCGCGGGAGGGCCATACAATGAGCAGTTCTTC.

The V gene is TRBV6-1, the J gene TRBJ2-1; unclear D gene. Germline-derived CDR1 and CDR2 are MNHNS and SASEGT. The V and J ends lost 7 bases and 5 bases respectively, with 15 bases between them. The CDR3 contains 14 residues. The CDR3 bases are TGTGCCAGCACCCCGTTAGGGTCCCACAATGAGCAGTTCTTC. Amino acid sequence: CASTPLGSHNEQFF.

The genes are TRBV27 and TRBJ2-1; 8 positions agree with TRBD2. The CDR3 is 14 residues long. V was pared by 7 bases and J by 8 bases, with 10 bases of the junction left unmatched. Germline values: CDR1 MNHEY, CDR2 SMNVEV (reference sequence). The CDR3 DNA reads TGTGCCAGCAAAGGAGCGGGAGTTAGGGATGAGCAGTTCTTC. Protein product: CASKGAGVRDEQFF.

This clonotype was recorded a few times. The chain has TRBV30 and TRBJ2-7; D may be TRBD1 or TRBD2 (6 bases each). The CDR3 loop spans 13 amino acids. The germline V and J ends were trimmed by 3 bases and 2 bases, with 11 bases remaining between them. Germline CDR1 reads GTSNPN; CDR2 reads SVGIG (reference sequence). The CDR3 spells CAWSPRGPYEQYF. In DNA form, the CDR3 reads TGTGCCTGGAGCCCCCGGGGGCCCTACGAGCAGTACTTC. The whole variable domain, remainder taken from reference TRBV30 and TRBJ2-7, is SQTIHQWPATLVQPVGSPLSLECTVEGTSNPNLYWYRQAAGRGLQLLFYSVGIGQISSEVPQNLSASRPQDRQFILSSKKLLLSDSGFYLCAWSPRGPYEQYFGPGTRLTVT.

In this sample, this clonotype turned up a few times. The chain joins TRBV5-1 to TRBJ2-3; D is unclear. CDR1 is SGHRS and CDR2 is YFSETQ in the germline V gene. Trimming removed 4 bases from V and 0 bases from J, with 12 bases in between. The CDR3 loop spans 15 amino acids. DNA of the CDR3: TGCGCCAGCAGCCCCGCCTGGCGGAGCACAGATACGCAGTATTTT. The encoded protein is CASSPAWRSTDTQYF. Looking up the rest from reference TRBV5-1 and TRBJ2-3 gives the full variable domain: KAGVTQTPRYLIKTRGQQVTLSCSPISGHRSVSWYQQTPGQGLQFLFEYFSETQRNKGNFPGRFSGRQFSNSRSEMNVSTLELGDSALYLCASSPAWRSTDTQYFGPGTRLTVL.

The rearrangement joins TRBV12-5 to TRBJ2-1, with TRBD1 matching over 8 bases. CDR3 length: 15 amino acids. With 3 bases clipped from V and 2 bases from J, the junction kept 3 bases outside the gene matches. Germline CDR1 LGHNT, CDR2 FRNRAP. The CDR3, as DNA: TGTGCTAGTGGTTTCCAGGGGGCTACCTACAATGAGCAGTTCTTC. Its translation: CASGFQGATYNEQFF.

The chain recombines TRBV5-5 with TRBJ2-7; D not resolved. This CDR3 contains 13 residues. Trimming stripped 5 bases from V and 3 bases from J, with 12 bases between. Germline CDR1 reads SGHKS; CDR2 reads YYEKEE (reference sequence). The chain's CDR3 is CASSWSMNYEQYF. The CDR3 DNA reads as TGTGCCAGCAGTTGGAGCATGAACTACGAGCAGTACTTC.

V and J are TRBV20-1 and TRBJ2-7; TRBD2 aligns across 10 bases. Germline trimming cut 0 bases from V and 4 bases from J; bases unmatched to any gene: 3. Germline CDR1 and CDR2: DFQATT and SNEGSKA (reference sequence). CDR3 length: 14 amino acids. The CDR3 sequence: CSARDVTSGYEQYF. In DNA, the CDR3 is TGCAGTGCTAGAGATGTGACTAGCGGGTACGAGCAGTACTTC.

This rearrangement joins TRBV4-1 to TRBJ2-2; 8 bases agree with TRBD1. Trimming cost V 0 bases and J 1 base; bases outside gene matches: 1. The germline CDR1 and CDR2 sequences are MGHRA and YSYEKL. This CDR3 contains 16 residues. The CDR3 loop reads CASSQDGTGNTGELFF. The CDR3 DNA reads as TGCGCCAGCAGCCAAGATGGGACAGGGAACACCGGGGAGCTGTTTTTT.

At least ten counts were recorded for this clonotype. This rearrangement joins TRBV5-6 to TRBJ2-1; 11 bases line up with TRBD2. Losses at the gene ends were 0 bases for V and 9 bases for J; bases not matched to a gene: 5. This CDR3 comprises 15 residues. The germline V gene encodes CDR1 SGHDT and CDR2 YYEEEE. The CDR3 sequence is CASSLVAGGPGEQFF. Here the CDR3 DNA reads TGTGCCAGCAGCTTGGTAGCGGGAGGGCCAGGTGAGCAGTTCTTC.

The CDR3, as DNA: TGCGCCAGCAGCTCTACTAGCGGGGGGCTCACAGATACGCAGTATTTT. Translated: CASSSTSGGLTDTQYF. The chain uses TRBV5-1 and TRBJ2-3; 12 bases fit TRBD2. The CDR3 length is 16 residues. Germline lookup yields CDR1 SGHRS and CDR2 YFSETQ. Unmatched junction bases numbered 4, after V lost 3 bases and J lost 2 bases.

The sample holds a few counts of this clonotype. This chain links TRBV15 with TRBJ2-3; 12 bases align to TRBD2. Germline CDR1 reads LNHNV; CDR2 reads YYDKDF (reference sequence). V was pared by 0 bases and J by 3 bases, with 7 bases of the junction left unmatched. The CDR3 covers 18 residues. In nucleotides, the CDR3 is TGTGCCACCAGCAGAGATTACGGACTAGCGGGGATGACAGATACGCAGTATTTT. Translated, it gives CATSRDYGLAGMTDTQYF.

This chain connects TRBV12-3 or TRBV12-4 to TRBJ2-2; the D gene is possibly TRBD2 (6 bases). The CDR3 runs 15 residues. The V end lost 6 bases, the J end lost 0 bases, and 11 bases lay between the germline ends. CDR3 nucleotide sequence: TGTGCCAGCAGACAACTAGCTCCGAACACCGGGGAGCTGTTTTTT. Protein sequence: CASRQLAPNTGELFF.

DNA of the CDR3: TGTGCCAGCAGCTTAGCGGAACAGGAGGTACCGGGCACCACAGATACGCAGTATTTT. This encodes CASSLAEQEVPGTTDTQYF. This chain connects TRBV7-8 to TRBJ2-3; D possibly matches TRBD1 or TRBD2 (5 bases each). Germline CDR1 reads SGHVS; CDR2 reads FQNEAQ. V gave up 0 bases and J gave up 2 bases, with 21 bases separating them. The CDR3 extends over 19 amino acids. Together with reference TRBV7-8 and TRBJ2-3, the CDR3 gives the full variable domain: GAGVSQSPRYKVAKRGQDVALRCDPISGHVSLFWYQQALGQGPEFLTYFQNEAQLDKSGLPSDRFFAERPEGSVSTLKIQRTQQEDSAVYLCASSLAEQEVPGTTDTQYFGPGTRLTVL.

This chain joins TRBV7-6 and TRBJ1-1; D remains unclear. CDR1 is SGHVS and CDR2 is FNYEAQ in the germline V gene. Trimming stripped 2 bases from V and 1 base from J, with 14 bases between. The CDR3 totals 16 residues. CDR3 DNA sequence: TGTGCCAGCAGCTTAATAGCACAGAACCCGAACACTGAAGCTTTCTTT. As protein: CASSLIAQNPNTEAFF.

The table lists this clonotype with many counts. This chain connects TRBV27 to TRBJ2-7; 10 bases agree with TRBD1. CDR3 length: 15 amino acids. Germline V gene sequence: CDR1 MNHEY, CDR2 SMNVEV (reference sequence). The junction had 11 bases not matched to a gene; V was cut back by 7 bases and J by 5 bases. The CDR3 DNA sequence: TGTGCCAGCAAGACCTCCGGGACAGGGGCAAACGAGCAGTACTTC. Translation: CASKTSGTGANEQYF.

This sequence joins TRBV28 and TRBJ1-4, with D perhaps TRBD1 (5 bases). This CDR3 comprises 15 residues. Germline V gene lookup returns CDR1 MDHEN and CDR2 SYDVKM. The V gene lost 5 bases and the J gene lost 6 bases, with 16 bases spanning the gap. In nucleotides, the CDR3 is TGTGCCAGCAGTCTCGGGGGGGGTGTGGATGAAAAACTGTTTTTT. Protein product: CASSLGGGVDEKLFF. The full variable domain, its missing parts supplied by reference TRBV28 and TRBJ1-4, is DVKVTQSSRYLVKRTGEKVFLECVQDMDHENMFWYRQDPGLGLRLIYFSYDVKMKEKGDIPEGYSVSREKKERFSLILESASTNQTSMYLCASSLGGGVDEKLFFGSGTQLSVL.

This clonotype occurred many times. The rearrangement uses TRBV5-6 and TRBJ2-5, with a weak D call TRBD2 (6 bases). The CDR3 runs 14 residues. V was cut by 1 base and J by 5 bases, with 12 bases left in between. Germline CDR1 SGHDT, CDR2 YYEEEE. The chain's CDR3 is CASSLYGRGETQYF. The CDR3 bases are TGTGCCAGCAGCTTGTACGGGAGAGGGGAGACCCAGTACTTC. The variable domain in full, completed from reference TRBV5-6 and TRBJ2-5, reads DAGVTQSPTHLIKTRGQQVTLRCSPKSGHDTVSWYQQALGQGPQFIFQYYEEEERQRGNFPDRFSGHQFPNYSSELNVNALLLGDSALYLCASSLYGRGETQYFGPGTRLLVL.

This clonotype was recorded at least ten times. The genes are TRBV4-2 and TRBJ2-7; 10 nucleotides agree with TRBD2. The CDR3 spans 18 residues. V lost 3 bases, J lost 8 bases, and 19 bases stayed unmatched. Germline assignment: CDR1 LGHNA and CDR2 YNFKEQ. CDR3 sequence reads: CASSQDKYSEASGSQQYF. CDR3 DNA: TGTGCCAGCAGCCAGGATAAGTACAGCGAGGCTAGCGGGAGCCAGCAGTACTTC.

The chain uses TRBV7-2 and TRBJ2-1; D tentatively reads TRBD1 or TRBD2 (5 bases each). The V gene's germline CDR1 is SGHTA and CDR2 FQGNSA. CDR3 size: 16 residues. Trimming shortened V by 5 bases and J by 15 bases, and 29 bases separated the two germline ends. In nucleotides, the CDR3 is TGTGCCAGCAGCCCCCCCTTAAGAGTAACGGGACCCGCGGTGTTCTTC. It encodes CASSPPLRVTGPAVFF.

The gene calls are TRBV5-5 and TRBJ2-5; TRBD1 matches at 7 bases. Trimming cost V 7 bases and J 7 bases; bases outside gene matches: 4. The CDR3 contains 11 residues. Germline CDR1 and CDR2: SGHKS and YYEKEE (reference sequence). CDR3 in DNA: TGTGCCAGCGTTACAGGGGTGACCCAGTACTTC. This translates into CASVTGVTQYF.

This clonotype was recorded at least ten times. V gene TRBV14 combines with J gene TRBJ2-7, with D perhaps assigned TRBD1 or TRBD2 (7 bases each). Trimming took off 5 bases at V and 3 bases at J, with 17 bases between the two ends. CDR3 length: 15 amino acids. The germline CDR1 and CDR2 sequences are SGHDN and FVKESK. In nucleotides, the CDR3 is TGTGCCAGCAGCGGTCAGGGGGAGGGCCACTACGAGCAGTACTTC. It encodes CASSGQGEGHYEQYF.

Ten or more counts support this clonotype. The genes are TRBV11-2 and TRBJ2-3, with 9 bases identical to TRBD2. V trimming: 2 bases; J trimming: 4 bases; junction bases outside the gene matches: 10. The CDR3 is made up of 17 amino acids. Per germline, CDR1 SGHAT and CDR2 FQNNGV. This CDR3 reads CASSLRRGAGGADTQYF. Here the CDR3 DNA reads TGTGCCAGCAGCTTACGCCGTGGAGCGGGGGGCGCAGATACGCAGTATTTT.

The chain is built from TRBV5-1 and TRBJ2-3, with 7 bases that match TRBD2. The J segment lost 5 bases and the V segment lost 7 bases, leaving 10 bases of the junction unmatched. The CDR3 loop spans 14 amino acids. CDR1 SGHRS and CDR2 YFSETQ come from the germline V gene. The CDR3 protein is CASYPETGGDTQYF. DNA for the CDR3: TGCGCCAGCTACCCGGAAACGGGAGGAGATACGCAGTATTTT.

This clonotype was seen only a few times. The J gene is TRBJ2-3, the V gene TRBV10-3; TRBD2 matches at 10 bases. Germline trimming cut 1 base from V and 4 bases from J; bases unmatched to any gene: 8. Germline V gives CDR1 ENHRY, CDR2 SYGVKD. The CDR3 totals 17 residues. CDR3 residues: CAISELGSGGAADTQYF. CDR3 nucleotide sequence: TGTGCCATCAGTGAGTTAGGAAGCGGGGGGGCCGCAGATACGCAGTATTTT.

The CDR3 loop is CSVEGLAGGQRETQYF. CDR3 sequence (DNA): TGCAGCGTGGAGGGACTAGCGGGAGGGCAACGGGAGACCCAGTACTTC. The chain couples TRBV29-1 to TRBJ2-5, with TRBD2 matching over 16 bases. The CDR3 sequence is 16 residues long. V shed 6 bases, J shed 5 bases, and the junction held 9 bases outside the gene matches. The germline V gene encodes CDR1 SQVTM and CDR2 ANQGSEA.

V is TRBV20-1 and J is TRBJ2-5, with D tentatively TRBD1 (5 bases). CDR1 and CDR2 (germline): DFQATT, SNEGSKA (reference sequence). CDR3 length: 13 amino acids. Trimming took off 6 bases at V and 0 bases at J, with 11 bases between the two ends. CDR3 DNA sequence: TGCAGTGCCCAGGGCTCAGACCAAGAGACCCAGTACTTC. This translates into CSAQGSDQETQYF.